Following are 28 T cell receptor beta chains from one sample sequenced in a study of response to subunit inactivated influenza vaccine. TCRdb processed the RT-PCR reads anew with MiXCR; each CDR3 protein has one entry. The sample lists about 700,000 distinct CDR3 sequences, around 13% occurring once. Sequences were derived from PBMCs from blood, sampled 14 to 15 days before vaccination. The source is a man aged 45 to 65 who received an inactivated influenza vaccine.

This clonotype turned up a few times. V usage is TRBV7-9 and J usage is TRBJ2-5; no firm D call. This CDR3 contains 12 residues. With 5 bases removed from V and 7 bases from J, the gap between germline ends came to 11 bases. From germline, CDR1 is SEHNR and CDR2 FQNEAQ (reference sequence). CDR3: CASSLPMGTQYF. CDR3 DNA: TGTGCCAGCAGCCTCCCCATGGGGACCCAGTACTTC.

The rearrangement links TRBV11-2 to TRBJ2-7; D is ambiguous. Germline CDR1 is SGHAT and CDR2 is FQNNGV. V lost 5 bases to trimming and J lost 6 bases, with 14 bases between them. The CDR3 contains 13 residues. The CDR3: CASSLNAAGEQYF. The CDR3 DNA reads TGTGCCAGCAGCCTAAATGCGGCCGGCGAGCAGTACTTC.

The V call is TRBV19, the J call TRBJ2-1; possible D gene TRBD1, 6 bases. Looked up from germline, CDR1 is LNHDA and CDR2 is SQIVND (reference sequence). V lost 4 bases, J lost 5 bases, and 12 bases lay in between. This CDR3 spans 14 amino acids. The CDR3 reads CASSTNRENNEQFF. CDR3 coding DNA: TGTGCCAGTAGTACCAACAGGGAAAACAATGAGCAGTTCTTC.

The gene calls are TRBV5-1 and TRBJ2-7, with 9 nucleotides matching TRBD1. CDR3 length equals 15 residues. V shed 1 base and J 5 bases; nucleotides not matched to a gene: 7. The germline V gene encodes CDR1 SGHRS and CDR2 YFSETQ. CDR3 DNA: TGCGCCAGCAGCTTGAACCGGGACAGGGCTGACGAGCAGTACTTC. Amino acids: CASSLNRDRADEQYF.

The genes are TRBV5-5 and TRBJ2-5; perhaps TRBD1 as D (6 bases). The CDR3 loop spans 14 amino acids. Trimming pared 4 bases from V and 1 base from J, leaving 11 bases between. Germline V gives CDR1 SGHKS, CDR2 YYEKEE (reference sequence). Here the CDR3 reads CASSHRDIQETQYF. CDR3 bases: TGTGCCAGCAGCCATAGGGACATCCAAGAGACCCAGTACTTC.

V usage is TRBV12-3 or TRBV12-4 and J usage is TRBJ2-2; 12 bases are a match to TRBD2. The CDR3 contains 17 residues. After removal of 3 bases from V and 5 bases from J, the junction contained 7 bases not matched to a gene. CDR3 sequence reads: CASSFASGGATTGELFF. CDR3 bases: TGTGCCAGCAGTTTTGCTAGCGGGGGGGCTACAACCGGGGAGCTGTTTTTT.

The CDR3 here is CSTGGGYYNEQFF. The CDR3 DNA follows: TGCAGTACCGGCGGGGGTTATTACAATGAGCAGTTCTTC. The chain employs TRBV20-1 and TRBJ2-1, with 7 nucleotides matching TRBD2. The CDR3 sequence is 13 residues long. Trimming cost V 8 bases and J 4 bases; bases outside gene matches: 8. CDR1 and CDR2 from the germline V gene are DFQATT and SNEGSKA (reference sequence).

Only a few counts were recorded for this clonotype. The chain carries TRBV5-1 and TRBJ2-3; D is uncertain. V gave up 2 bases and J gave up 2 bases, with 9 bases separating them. Germline assignment: CDR1 SGHRS and CDR2 YFSETQ. The CDR3 is 14 residues long. CDR3 nucleotides: TGCGCCAGCAGCTTCAGACGAACCACAGATACGCAGTATTTT. It specifies CASSFRRTTDTQYF.

This chain uses TRBV6-2 or TRBV6-3 with TRBJ2-7; 8 nucleotides agree with TRBD2. Germline V gene lookup returns CDR1 MNHEY and CDR2 SVGEGT. The V and J ends lost 2 bases and 1 base, in that order; junction bases with no gene match: 4. This CDR3 comprises 15 residues. This CDR3 reads CASSYGGGGSYEQYF. The CDR3 nucleotides are TGTGCCAGCAGTTACGGCGGCGGGGGGTCCTACGAGCAGTACTTC.

The V and J genes are TRBV27 and TRBJ1-5; D uncertain. The ends were cut back, 1 base at V and 1 base at J, with 5 bases in the middle. The length of the CDR3 is 14 residues. Germline-derived CDR1 and CDR2 are MNHEY and SMNVEV (reference sequence). The CDR3 nucleotides read TGTGCCAGCAGTTTATACAAAAGCAATCAGCCCCAGCATTTT. As protein: CASSLYKSNQPQHF.

The table lists this clonotype with many counts. DNA for the CDR3: TGTGCCAGCAGTTTAGGGCGGGACAAAAACATTCAGTACTTC. It codes for CASSLGRDKNIQYF. The chain uses TRBV12-3 or TRBV12-4 and TRBJ2-4; D may be TRBD2 (6 bases). V was trimmed by 1 base and J by 3 bases, leaving 7 bases between them. CDR3 length equals 14 residues.

This clonotype has a handful of counts. The chain joins TRBV7-9 to TRBJ2-5; D not resolved. CDR3 length: 15 residues. Germline-derived CDR1 and CDR2 are SEHNR and FQNEAQ (reference sequence). V was shortened by 8 bases and J by 4 bases, with 20 bases between the two germline ends. CDR3 coding DNA: TGTGCCAGCCGCCCGTCGGCATCATTTGGAGAGACCCAGTACTTC. Amino acid sequence: CASRPSASFGETQYF.

The V and J genes are TRBV12-3 or TRBV12-4 and TRBJ1-1, with D possibly being TRBD1 (5 bases). The V gene lost 6 bases and the J gene lost 5 bases, with 13 bases spanning the gap. There are 13 residues in the CDR3. CDR3 region: CASRPGIRTEAFF. The CDR3 region has the DNA TGTGCCAGCAGACCAGGGATCCGAACTGAAGCTTTCTTT.

The chain combines TRBV29-1 with TRBJ2-3; TRBD1 might be the D (6 bases). CDR1 is SQVTM and CDR2 is ANQGSEA in the germline V gene. V lost 2 bases, J lost 2 bases, and 8 bases lay in between. CDR3 length: 13 amino acids. The CDR3 bases are TGCAGCGTTGAAAGGACAGCCACAGATACGCAGTATTTT. Amino acids: CSVERTATDTQYF.

This clonotype was seen ten or more times. The V call is TRBV27, the J call TRBJ2-1; 8 bases are shared with TRBD2. The junction had 13 bases not matched to a gene; V was cut back by 5 bases and J by 7 bases. The germline V gene encodes CDR1 MNHEY and CDR2 SMNVEV (reference sequence). CDR3 size: 16 residues. The CDR3 loop is CASSLRLARHGNEQFF. Here the CDR3 DNA reads TGTGCCAGCAGTCTAAGACTAGCGCGCCATGGGAATGAGCAGTTCTTC.

This clonotype has more than one count but fewer than ten. The rearrangement links TRBV28 to TRBJ2-7, with TRBD1 matching over 9 bases. The CDR3 length is 16 residues. Trimming cost V 5 bases and J 2 bases; bases outside gene matches: 10. The germline V gene encodes CDR1 MDHEN and CDR2 SYDVKM. CDR3 sequence: CASSELGQGSPYEQYF. The CDR3 DNA is TGTGCCAGCAGTGAACTGGGACAGGGCAGCCCCTACGAGCAGTACTTC.

The chain combines TRBV3-1 with TRBJ2-5; TRBD2 agrees at 10 bases. CDR1 is LGHDT, CDR2 YNNKEL, per germline (reference sequence). CDR3 length equals 14 residues. V gave up 3 bases and J gave up 4 bases; unmatched junction bases: 2. The CDR3 region is CASSHLAGVETQYF. CDR3 DNA: TGTGCCAGCAGCCACCTAGCGGGGGTAGAGACCCAGTACTTC.

The rearrangement joins TRBV4-3 to TRBJ2-4; D not certain. This CDR3 contains 17 residues. V lost 0 bases and J lost 0, with 12 bases in between. CDR1 is LGHNA and CDR2 is YSLEER in the germline V gene. The DNA for the CDR3 is TGCGCCAGCAGCCAAGATGTGGGAACAGCAGCCAAAAACATTCAGTACTTC. Its protein is CASSQDVGTAAKNIQYF.

The rearrangement joins TRBV11-2 to TRBJ2-1; 14 nucleotides match TRBD2. From germline, CDR1 is SGHAT and CDR2 FQNNGV. The CDR3 spans 20 residues. V gave up 9 bases and J gave up 2 bases; unmatched junction bases: 18. CDR3 loop: CASKKWAQGLAGVTYNEQFF. CDR3 coding DNA: TGTGCCAGTAAGAAATGGGCGCAGGGACTAGCGGGAGTCACCTACAATGAGCAGTTCTTC.

This clonotype appeared a few times. The J gene is TRBJ2-5, the V gene TRBV3-1; tentatively, D is TRBD1 (6 bases). The germline V and J ends were trimmed by 4 bases and 0 bases, with 9 bases remaining between them. This CDR3 is built from 14 residues. Looked up from germline, CDR1 is LGHDT and CDR2 is YNNKEL (reference sequence). The chain's CDR3 is CASSPWTDQETQYF. CDR3 coding DNA: TGTGCCAGCAGCCCTTGGACAGACCAAGAGACCCAGTACTTC.

In this sample, this clonotype turned up a few times. This chain's CDR3 is CAITSQREFADTQYF. CDR3 bases: TGTGCCATAACCTCCCAGCGGGAGTTTGCAGATACGCAGTATTTT. This chain uses TRBV6-1 with TRBJ2-3, with TRBD2 matching 8 bases. Germline V CDR1 and CDR2: MNHNS, SASEGT. With V trimmed by 10 bases and J by 4 bases, 13 bases remained unmatched. CDR3 length: 15 residues.

V and J are TRBV3-1 and TRBJ2-3; D not resolved. V lost 2 bases, J lost 3 bases, and 12 bases lay in between. Germline V gene lookup returns CDR1 LGHDT and CDR2 YNNKEL (reference sequence). This CDR3 spans 15 amino acids. The CDR3 nucleotides are TGTGCCAGCAGCCAACTGGCCGTTCCAACAGATACGCAGTATTTT. Translation: CASSQLAVPTDTQYF.

This chain joins TRBV27 and TRBJ1-6; 8 bases map to TRBD1. V lost 2 bases and J lost 10; bases outside the gene matches: 10. The CDR3 loop spans 16 amino acids. CDR1 is MNHEY and CDR2 is SMNVEV in the germline V gene (reference sequence). CDR3 residues: CASSLLPTGEGSPLHF. DNA of the CDR3: TGTGCCAGCAGTTTACTTCCGACAGGGGAAGGATCACCCCTCCACTTT.

This clonotype was observed many times. The V gene is TRBV7-9, the J gene TRBJ2-1; 9 nucleotides match TRBD2. Germline V gives CDR1 SEHNR, CDR2 FQNEAQ (reference sequence). J lost 1 base, V lost 1 base, and 2 bases had no gene match. This CDR3 has 16 residues. In nucleotides, the CDR3 is TGTGCCAGCAGCTTAGGACTAGCGGATTCCTACAATGAGCAGTTCTTC. Translating gives CASSLGLADSYNEQFF.

The gene calls are TRBV28 and TRBJ2-6; 8 bases agree with TRBD1. CDR1 is MDHEN, CDR2 SYDVKM, per germline. The CDR3 runs 16 residues. V lost 5 bases, J lost 0 bases, and 3 bases stayed unmatched. CDR3 bases: TGTGCCAGCAGTCCAGGGGGCCACTCTGGGGCCAACGTCCTGACTTTC. Protein sequence: CASSPGGHSGANVLTF. The entire variable domain, with the rest obtained from reference TRBV28 and TRBJ2-6, is as follows: DVKVTQSSRYLVKRTGEKVFLECVQDMDHENMFWYRQDPGLGLRLIYFSYDVKMKEKGDIPEGYSVSREKKERFSLILESASTNQTSMYLCASSPGGHSGANVLTFGAGSRLTVL.

V usage is TRBV4-2 and J usage is TRBJ1-1; D gene unclear. V was trimmed by 1 base and J by 6 bases, leaving 9 bases between them. The CDR3 consists of 13 residues. Germline CDR1 and CDR2: LGHNA and YNFKEQ. The CDR3 sequence: CASSQGAQPEAFF. The CDR3 DNA sequence: TGTGCCAGCAGCCAAGGGGCCCAACCTGAAGCTTTCTTT.

In this sample, this clonotype turned up a few times. The gene calls are TRBV20-1 and TRBJ2-5; no definite D call. This CDR3 is 12 amino acids long. The germline V and J ends were trimmed by 7 bases and 4 bases, with 13 bases remaining between them. Germline loops: CDR1 DFQATT, CDR2 SNEGSKA (reference sequence). This CDR3 reads CSVSSSVETQYF. The CDR3, as DNA: TGCAGTGTCAGTTCGAGCGTAGAGACCCAGTACTTC.

The rearrangement links TRBV18 to TRBJ1-2, with TRBD1 matching 10 bases. From germline, CDR1 is KGHSH and CDR2 LQKENI. The CDR3 spans 18 residues. The junction had 8 bases not matched to a gene; V was cut back by 0 bases and J by 1 base. The CDR3, as DNA: TGTGCCAGCTCACCACCGGGACAGGGGCGCCGCGGTAACTATGGCTACACCTTC. Its protein product is CASSPPGQGRRGNYGYTF.